A selection of T cell receptor beta chains follows, all from one sample in a study of cytomegalovirus exposure and HLA in healthy donors. This table comes from immunoSEQ multiplex PCR, and its TCRdb copy is limited to in-frame clones, with some not included. The sample holds 150,000 to 200,000 clones; roughly 85% are singletons and the top ten take 1.7%. The sample was PBMCs. Receptors were obtained from a young woman in good health and CMV-seronegative. Each CDR3 is given without its conserved first and last residue.

j_gene	v_gene	CDR3aa
TRBJ2-3	TRBV4-3	ASSQDHGSPTDTQY
TRBJ2-1	TRBV29-1	SVATSGSQSYNEQF
TRBJ2-1	TRBV14	ASSQEARGNEQF
TRBJ2-3	TRBV11-3	ASSSPSAPEDSDTQY
TRBJ2-3	TRBV9	ASSPATVFADTQY
TRBJ1-2	TRBV6-5	ASSYSDRAYGYT
TRBJ2-5	TRBV10-1	ASSEGLYTQY
TRBJ1-3	TRBV4-3	ASSQGLGSGNTIY
TRBJ2-1	TRBV7-8	ASSLFVGGGDEQF
TRBJ1-2	TRBV7-9	ASSRRDREAYGYT
TRBJ1-5	TRBV30	AWSPRGDQPQH
TRBJ1-5	TRBV7-2	ASSLESNQPQH
TRBJ2-1	TRBV27	ASRLGSGSGNEQF
TRBJ2-5	TRBV4-3	ASSQGGPLQETQY
TRBJ1-4	TRBV6-1	ASNTGVTNEKLF
TRBJ2-1	TRBV5-4	ASSWTTGADEQF
TRBJ2-7	TRBV6-1	ASSENRGKGYEQY
TRBJ2-1	TRBV28	ASSYGAGNEQF
TRBJ1-1	TRBV4-3	ASSQDEVTGTEAF
TRBJ2-2	TRBV9	ASSVGAQGTGELF
TRBJ2-1	TRBV9	ASSVGVAGYNEQF
TRBJ2-1	TRBV11-3	ASSSGVRTDYNEQF
TRBJ2-1	TRBV5-1	ASSLVGSSYNEQF
TRBJ2-3	TRBV7-2	ASSSTSGRRTDTQY
TRBJ2-1	TRBV10-3	ATSSGSGSNEQF
TRBJ2-7	TRBV7-9	ASSGTGSYEQY
TRBJ1-5	TRBV5-4	ASSQQGINQPQH
TRBJ2-7	TRBV11-3	ASSLRQGESNEQY
TRBJ2-5	TRBV7-8	ASSHRPIQETQY
TRBJ2-6	TRBV30	AWSRGGAGANVLT
TRBJ1-2	TRBV7-9	ASRGVYYGYT
TRBJ1-4	TRBV9	ASSIREGTNEKLF
TRBJ2-3	TRBV7-6	ASRRDGGGGTDTQY
TRBJ1-1	TRBV7-2	ASSLKWLDSSGYTEAF
TRBJ2-6	TRBV27	ASSSPVPQGFSGANVLT
TRBJ1-4	TRBV20-1	SARLSEKLF
TRBJ2-7	TRBV5-1	ASSLVRGVRNEQY
TRBJ1-1	TRBV6-6	ASSEWSTEAF
TRBJ2-7	TRBV6-6	ACNAGPYYEQY
TRBJ1-5	TRBV9	ASSPRGDRVGQPQH
TRBJ2-1	TRBV30	AWSWDRAYNEQF
TRBJ1-5	TRBV7-8	ASSELGTGDQPQH
TRBJ2-5	TRBV2	ASTTSASVHWAQY
TRBJ1-5	TRBV10-1	ASKLGRLDQPQH
TRBJ1-1	TRBV19	ASSPRAGFTEAF
TRBJ2-2	TRBV29-1	SVGGLAETLTGELF